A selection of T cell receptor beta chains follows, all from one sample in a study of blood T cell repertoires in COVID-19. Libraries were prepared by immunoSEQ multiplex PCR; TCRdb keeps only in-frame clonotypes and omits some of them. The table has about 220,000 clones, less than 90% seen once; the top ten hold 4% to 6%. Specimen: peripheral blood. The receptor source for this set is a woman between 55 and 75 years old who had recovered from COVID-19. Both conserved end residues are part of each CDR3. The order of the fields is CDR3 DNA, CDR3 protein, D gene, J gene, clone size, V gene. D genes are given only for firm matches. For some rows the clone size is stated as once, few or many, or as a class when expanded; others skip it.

cdr3_nt: TGTGCCAGCAGCTCTGTGGGCAGCGGTCATGGGAACACTGAAGCTTTCTTT
cdr3_aa: CASSSVGSGHGNTEAFF
d_call: NA
j_call: TRBJ1-1
clone_size: NA
v_call: TRBV7-9

cdr3_nt: TGCGCCAGCAGCCCAGGGACAGGGGGCGTTCCCTATGGCTACACCTTC
cdr3_aa: CASSPGTGGVPYGYTF
d_call: TRBD1
j_call: TRBJ1-2
clone_size: few
v_call: TRBV5-1

cdr3_nt: TGTGCCAGCGTTACATTAGAACGGGGGGCCGGGTACGAGCAGTACTTC
cdr3_aa: CASVTLERGAGYEQYF
d_call: NA
j_call: TRBJ2-7
clone_size: few
v_call: TRBV7-2

cdr3_nt: TGTGCCAGCAGCTTTAACAGGGTACGTCAGCCCCAGCATTTT
cdr3_aa: CASSFNRVRQPQHF
d_call: NA
j_call: TRBJ1-5
clone_size: NA
v_call: TRBV13

cdr3_nt: TGCGCCAGCAGTGAGTTTATGACTAGCGGGGCTACTACAATAACCGGGGAGCTGTTTTTT
cdr3_aa: CASSEFMTSGATTITGELFF
d_call: TRBD2
j_call: TRBJ2-2
clone_size: NA
v_call: TRBV10-1

cdr3_nt: TGTGCCAGCAGTTACTCTTACCGCCGCGATCAGCCCCAGCATTTT
cdr3_aa: CASSYSYRRDQPQHF
d_call: NA
j_call: TRBJ1-5
clone_size: many
v_call: TRBV6-6

cdr3_nt: TGTGCTAGTGGTTTGGTAACCTCTGCCGGGACAGGGGGCCCGAGGGGGTCTGGAAACACCATATATTTT
cdr3_aa: CASGLVTSAGTGGPRGSGNTIYF
d_call: TRBD1
j_call: TRBJ1-3
clone_size: once
v_call: TRBV12-5

cdr3_nt: TGTGCCAGCAGCTTAGGAAATACAGGGTCCTCCTACGAGCAGTACTTC
cdr3_aa: CASSLGNTGSSYEQYF
d_call: NA
j_call: TRBJ2-7
clone_size: NA
v_call: TRBV13

cdr3_nt: TGTGCCAGCATGAGCAGGGGCAATCAGCCCCAGCATTTT
cdr3_aa: CASMSRGNQPQHF
d_call: NA
j_call: TRBJ1-5
clone_size: NA
v_call: TRBV6-5

cdr3_nt: TGCGCCAGCAGTCAATCTTTGACAGGGACGAATAGCAATCAGCCCCAGCATTTT
cdr3_aa: CASSQSLTGTNSNQPQHF
d_call: TRBD1
j_call: TRBJ1-5
clone_size: NA
v_call: TRBV23-1

cdr3_nt: TGTGCCAGCAGTTCCCAAGACAGCGGCAATCAGCCCCAGCATTTT
cdr3_aa: CASSSQDSGNQPQHF
d_call: NA
j_call: TRBJ1-5
clone_size: NA
v_call: TRBV6-2/TRBV6-3

cdr3_nt: TGTGCCAGCAGCCCGAATTACCCCGGGACAGGGGGTTCATACGAGCAGTACTTC
cdr3_aa: CASSPNYPGTGGSYEQYF
d_call: TRBD1
j_call: TRBJ2-7
clone_size: once
v_call: TRBV7-9

cdr3_nt: TGTGCCAGCAGTTACCCCGAGGGAGGGTTTAATTCACCCCTCCACTTT
cdr3_aa: CASSYPEGGFNSPLHF
d_call: NA
j_call: TRBJ1-6
clone_size: NA
v_call: TRBV6-2/TRBV6-3

cdr3_nt: TGCAGCGTTGAAGGACAGGGGAAGGAAAAACTGTTTTTT
cdr3_aa: CSVEGQGKEKLFF
d_call: TRBD1
j_call: TRBJ1-4
clone_size: NA
v_call: TRBV29-1

cdr3_nt: TGTGCCAGCAGCCAAGTACGGGGGAACTCCTACAATGAGCAGTTCTTC
cdr3_aa: CASSQVRGNSYNEQFF
d_call: NA
j_call: TRBJ2-1
clone_size: few
v_call: TRBV4-2

cdr3_nt: TGCGCCAGCAGCTTGACAGCCGCGGGACAGAGGAACACTGAAGCTTTCTTT
cdr3_aa: CASSLTAAGQRNTEAFF
d_call: TRBD1
j_call: TRBJ1-1
clone_size: NA
v_call: TRBV5-1

cdr3_nt: TGTGCCAGCAGCGCGCAACAGGGGTATGGGACTGAAGCTTTCTTT
cdr3_aa: CASSAQQGYGTEAFF
d_call: TRBD1
j_call: TRBJ1-1
clone_size: NA
v_call: TRBV9

cdr3_nt: TGTGCCAGCAGTGCGGCAGGGCTACGTCAGCCCCAGCATTTT
cdr3_aa: CASSAAGLRQPQHF
d_call: NA
j_call: TRBJ1-5
clone_size: NA
v_call: TRBV2

cdr3_nt: TGTGCCAGCACAGAAAACTATGGCTACACCTTC
cdr3_aa: CASTENYGYTF
d_call: NA
j_call: TRBJ1-2
clone_size: NA
v_call: TRBV6-4

cdr3_nt: TGTGCCAGCAGCTTAGATCCGGGAAACGCTGAAGCTTTCTTT
cdr3_aa: CASSLDPGNAEAFF
d_call: NA
j_call: TRBJ1-1
clone_size: few
v_call: TRBV7-2

cdr3_nt: TGTGCCAGCAGCGTAGATGGGCTCCCGGCGGGGCAGTTCTTC
cdr3_aa: CASSVDGLPAGQFF
d_call: NA
j_call: TRBJ2-1
clone_size: NA
v_call: TRBV9

cdr3_nt: TGTGCCAGCAGCTACGGGACAGGGGTCTATGGCTACACCTTC
cdr3_aa: CASSYGTGVYGYTF
d_call: TRBD1
j_call: TRBJ1-2
clone_size: NA
v_call: TRBV7-8

cdr3_nt: TGTGCCAGCAGTTTATTTTCTAGCGGGGGGGCTCGAGGGGAATGGACCGGGGAGCTGTTTTTT
cdr3_aa: CASSLFSSGGARGEWTGELFF
d_call: TRBD2
j_call: TRBJ2-2
clone_size: NA
v_call: TRBV27

cdr3_nt: TGTGCCAGCAGTTCTACAGCGGCCTCTGGAAACACCATATATTTT
cdr3_aa: CASSSTAASGNTIYF
d_call: NA
j_call: TRBJ1-3
clone_size: NA
v_call: TRBV6-5

cdr3_nt: TGTGCCAGCAGTCGCGTGGGGGGGAGGAGCGGAAACACCATATATTTT
cdr3_aa: CASSRVGGRSGNTIYF
d_call: NA
j_call: TRBJ1-3
clone_size: NA
v_call: TRBV7-8

cdr3_nt: TGTGCCAGTATAGGTGGACTAGCGGAATACAATGAGCAGTTCTTC
cdr3_aa: CASIGGLAEYNEQFF
d_call: TRBD2
j_call: TRBJ2-1
clone_size: once
v_call: TRBV19

cdr3_nt: TGTGCCAGCAGCCCACAGGGGAACGGCTACACCTTC
cdr3_aa: CASSPQGNGYTF
d_call: TRBD1
j_call: TRBJ1-2
clone_size: NA
v_call: TRBV6-5

cdr3_nt: TGTGCCAGCAGCCAATACACAGGGAATCCAACCGGGGAGCTGTTTTTT
cdr3_aa: CASSQYTGNPTGELFF
d_call: NA
j_call: TRBJ2-2
clone_size: NA
v_call: TRBV5-5

cdr3_nt: TGTGCCAGTAGTATAGGGGACAGCACCTACGAGCAGTACTTC
cdr3_aa: CASSIGDSTYEQYF
d_call: TRBD1
j_call: TRBJ2-7
clone_size: few
v_call: TRBV19

cdr3_nt: TGTGCCAGCAGCCCAGGGGGCGGCTATGGCTACACCTTC
cdr3_aa: CASSPGGGYGYTF
d_call: TRBD1
j_call: TRBJ1-2
clone_size: once
v_call: TRBV5-6

cdr3_nt: TGCGCCAGCAGTGAGACAGGGAATCAGCCCCAGCATTTT
cdr3_aa: CASSETGNQPQHF
d_call: NA
j_call: TRBJ1-5
clone_size: few
v_call: TRBV10-1

cdr3_nt: TGCGCCAGCAGCCGCGGGGGCACAGATACGCAGTATTTT
cdr3_aa: CASSRGGTDTQYF
d_call: NA
j_call: TRBJ2-3
clone_size: NA
v_call: TRBV5-1

cdr3_nt: TGTGCCAGCAGTTCGAAAGGGGCGGTCAATGAGCAGTTCTTC
cdr3_aa: CASSSKGAVNEQFF
d_call: NA
j_call: TRBJ2-1
clone_size: NA
v_call: TRBV6-5

cdr3_nt: TGTGCCAGCAGCGCCCGGGCGAGCGGGGAGACCCAGTACTTC
cdr3_aa: CASSARASGETQYF
d_call: NA
j_call: TRBJ2-5
clone_size: few
v_call: TRBV3-1/TRBV3-2

cdr3_nt: TGTGCCAGCAGCTTTGTAGGAGGAGGAAACACCATATATTTT
cdr3_aa: CASSFVGGGNTIYF
d_call: NA
j_call: TRBJ1-3
clone_size: once
v_call: TRBV5-6

cdr3_nt: TGTGCCAGCAGTTACTCGTACAGGAGCCAAGAGACCCAGTACTTC
cdr3_aa: CASSYSYRSQETQYF
d_call: NA
j_call: TRBJ2-5
clone_size: many
v_call: TRBV6-5

cdr3_nt: TGTGCCAGCAGCCTAAATTGGCGGCGGGAAGAGACCCAGTACTTC
cdr3_aa: CASSLNWRREETQYF
d_call: NA
j_call: TRBJ2-5
clone_size: NA
v_call: TRBV3-1/TRBV3-2

cdr3_nt: TGCGCCAGCAGCTTGAGGGACAGGGGTTCAGGAAACACCATATATTTT
cdr3_aa: CASSLRDRGSGNTIYF
d_call: TRBD1
j_call: TRBJ1-3
clone_size: NA
v_call: TRBV5-1

cdr3_nt: TGTGCCAGCAGCTTAGGGGGGGAATATGGCAATCAGCCCCAGCATTTT
cdr3_aa: CASSLGGEYGNQPQHF
d_call: NA
j_call: TRBJ1-5
clone_size: NA
v_call: TRBV7-8

cdr3_nt: TGTGCCAGCAGCCAAACCGGGGCCTACGAGCAGTACTTC
cdr3_aa: CASSQTGAYEQYF
d_call: NA
j_call: TRBJ2-7
clone_size: NA
v_call: TRBV3-1/TRBV3-2

cdr3_nt: TGTGCCAGCAGCCCTTGGACAAGAAATGAAAAACTGTTTTTT
cdr3_aa: CASSPWTRNEKLFF
d_call: NA
j_call: TRBJ1-4
clone_size: NA
v_call: TRBV3-1/TRBV3-2

cdr3_nt: TGCGCCAGCAGAACATTGAACACCGGGGAGCTGTTTTTT
cdr3_aa: CASRTLNTGELFF
d_call: NA
j_call: TRBJ2-2
clone_size: NA
v_call: TRBV5-1

cdr3_nt: TGCGCCAGCAGCCCGGGGGGAGAGACCCAGTACTTC
cdr3_aa: CASSPGGETQYF
d_call: TRBD2
j_call: TRBJ2-5
clone_size: NA
v_call: TRBV4-1

cdr3_nt: TGTGCCAGCAGCCCACCGGGCTTACCGGGAACTGAAGCTTTCTTT
cdr3_aa: CASSPPGLPGTEAFF
d_call: NA
j_call: TRBJ1-1
clone_size: NA
v_call: TRBV7-3

cdr3_nt: TGTGCCAGTAGTATTTCCTCGTACGGGAACACTGAAGCTTTCTTT
cdr3_aa: CASSISSYGNTEAFF
d_call: NA
j_call: TRBJ1-1
clone_size: NA
v_call: TRBV19

cdr3_nt: TGTGCCAGCAGCCCACCCCGACTAGCGGGGTTCGAGACCCAGTACTTC
cdr3_aa: CASSPPRLAGFETQYF
d_call: TRBD2
j_call: TRBJ2-5
clone_size: NA
v_call: TRBV3-1/TRBV3-2